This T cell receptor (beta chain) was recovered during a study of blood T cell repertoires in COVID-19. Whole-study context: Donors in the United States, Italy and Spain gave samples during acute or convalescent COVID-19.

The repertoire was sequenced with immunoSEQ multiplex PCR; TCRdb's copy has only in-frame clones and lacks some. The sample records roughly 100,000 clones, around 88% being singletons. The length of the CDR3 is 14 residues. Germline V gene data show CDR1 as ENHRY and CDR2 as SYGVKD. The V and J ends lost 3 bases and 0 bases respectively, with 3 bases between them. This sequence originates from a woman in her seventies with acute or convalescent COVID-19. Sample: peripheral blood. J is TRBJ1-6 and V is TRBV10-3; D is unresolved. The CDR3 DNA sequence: TGTGCCATCAGTGACAGCTCCTATAATTCACCCCTCCACTTT. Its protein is CAISDSSYNSPLHF.